Presented here are 30 T cell receptor beta chains from one specimen sequenced in a study of T cell repertoires in cytomegalovirus infection. Their antigen targets remain unknown. TCRdb processed the reads anew with MiXCR; each CDR3 protein has one entry. The sample has about 350,000 distinct CDR3 sequences; about 35% are singletons. The sequencing here drew on cultured PBMCs, taken from culture after CMV antigen stimulation. These receptors all stem from a human donor in good health (CMV status not recorded). Some clones in this sample may be carry-over from other donors' samples.

The genes are TRBV28 and TRBJ2-6; 7 bases match TRBD2. V shed 3 bases, J shed 0 bases, and the junction held 5 bases outside the gene matches. Germline V gene sequence: CDR1 MDHEN, CDR2 SYDVKM. This CDR3 spans 17 amino acids. The DNA of the CDR3 is TGTGCCAGCAGTTTGTCTAGCGGACGCTCTGGGGCCAACGTCCTGACTTTC. Translating it yields CASSLSSGRSGANVLTF.

This clonotype was detected a few times. The J gene is TRBJ2-3, the V gene TRBV12-3 or TRBV12-4; 8 positions agree with TRBD2. The J segment lost 3 bases and the V segment lost 5 bases, leaving 13 bases of the junction unmatched. The CDR3 has 17 residues. The chain's CDR3 is CASSRGTGGLETDTQYF. For the CDR3, the DNA is TGTGCCAGCAGTAGGGGGACGGGAGGGCTAGAAACAGATACGCAGTATTTT.

The genes are TRBV5-1 and TRBJ2-6; D might be TRBD2 (5 bases). With 4 bases removed from V and 0 bases from J, the gap between germline ends came to 14 bases. The CDR3 has 17 residues. Germline CDR1 SGHRS, CDR2 YFSETQ. The CDR3: CASSPTRGASGANVLTF. The CDR3 nucleotides read TGCGCCAGCAGCCCCACACGGGGAGCCTCTGGGGCCAACGTCCTGACTTTC.

This clonotype was seen a handful of times. The chain employs TRBV4-3 and TRBJ2-5; D may be TRBD2 (5 bases). V lost 0 bases, J lost 5 bases, and 16 bases lay in between. Germline V lookup: CDR1 LGHNA, CDR2 YSLEER. This CDR3 has 16 amino acids. The CDR3 DNA sequence: TGCGCCAGCAGCCAAGACGTTCTGGCGGGCATGGAGACCCAGTACTTC. Its protein is CASSQDVLAGMETQYF.

This clonotype was seen many times. CDR3: CASSSVEGAKNIQYF. DNA of the CDR3: TGTGCCAGCAGCTCCGTGGAGGGAGCCAAAAACATTCAGTACTTC. The V and J genes are TRBV7-2 and TRBJ2-4; D perhaps matches TRBD2 (6 bases). Between the trimmed V and J ends, which lost 4 bases and 0 bases, there was a span of 10 bases. Germline CDR1 SGHTA, CDR2 FQGNSA. CDR3 length: 15 residues.

In this sample, this clonotype turned up many times. The rearrangement uses TRBV29-1 and TRBJ1-5; D is perhaps TRBD1 (6 bases). This CDR3 has 15 amino acids. Germline values: CDR1 SQVTM, CDR2 ANQGSEA. Trimming took 4 bases from V and 7 from J, leaving 20 bases between them. The CDR3 DNA follows: TGCAGCGTTGCAGGTGGGCAGGGGAATAACCAGCCCCAGCATTTT. This sequence encodes CSVAGGQGNNQPQHF.

The chain joins TRBV12-3 or TRBV12-4 to TRBJ2-7, with D possibly being TRBD2 (5 bases). Trimming removed 2 bases from V and 0 bases from J, with 20 bases in between. The CDR3 has 18 amino acids. In DNA form, the CDR3 reads TGTGCCAGCAGTTTAATTCCGGGTGGCGGGCTAAGCTCCTACGAGCAGTACTTC. This encodes CASSLIPGGGLSSYEQYF.

The genes are TRBV11-2 and TRBJ1-2; D remains ambiguous. The CDR3 spans 13 residues. Between the trimmed V and J ends, which lost 1 base and 8 bases, there was a span of 11 bases. Germline CDR1 SGHAT, CDR2 FQNNGV. CDR3 amino acids: CASSLGIGGGYTF. As DNA, the CDR3 is TGTGCCAGCAGCTTAGGAATTGGCGGGGGCTACACCTTC.

The CDR3 DNA reads TGTGCCAGCAGCGTACAGACTAGCGGGGCCTACAATGAGCAGTTCTTC. It yields the protein CASSVQTSGAYNEQFF. The chain employs TRBV9 and TRBJ2-1, with TRBD2 matching 11 bases. CDR3 size: 16 residues. Trimming took 1 base from V and 2 from J; bases not matched to a gene: 2. Germline V CDR1 and CDR2: SGDLS, YYNGEE.

This clonotype was counted only a few times. The chain joins TRBV5-1 to TRBJ2-2; 7 nucleotides line up with TRBD2. The CDR3 is 16 residues long. Trimming removed 4 bases from V and 7 bases from J; junction bases left unmatched: 13. Germline-derived CDR1 and CDR2 are SGHRS and YFSETQ. CDR3 sequence reads: CASSTGLAGADGELFF. As DNA, the CDR3 is TGCGCCAGCAGCACAGGACTGGCGGGAGCGGACGGGGAGCTGTTTTTT. The whole variable domain, remainder taken from reference TRBV5-1 and TRBJ2-2, is KAGVTQTPRYLIKTRGQQVTLSCSPISGHRSVSWYQQTPGQGLQFLFEYFSETQRNKGNFPGRFSGRQFSNSRSEMNVSTLELGDSALYLCASSTGLAGADGELFFGEGSRLTVL.

The chain is built from TRBV25-1 and TRBJ2-3; D call uncertain. Germline V gene sequence: CDR1 MGHDK, CDR2 SYGVNS. V lost 1 base, J lost 4 bases, and 9 bases lay in between. The length of the CDR3 is 14 residues. DNA of the CDR3: TGTGCCAGCAGTGAATTCGGAGAGGCAGATACGCAGTATTTT. Residues: CASSEFGEADTQYF.

V and J are TRBV30 and TRBJ1-2; 8 positions agree with TRBD1. From germline, CDR1 is GTSNPN and CDR2 SVGIG (reference sequence). Trimming cost V 3 bases and J 7 bases; bases outside gene matches: 4. The CDR3 runs to 12 residues. The CDR3 protein is CAWSPGGSGYTF. CDR3 sequence (DNA): TGTGCCTGGAGCCCAGGGGGCTCTGGCTACACCTTC.

The chain employs TRBV19 and TRBJ2-3; 11 bases fit TRBD1. Unmatched junction bases numbered 4, after V lost 4 bases and J lost 1 base. The CDR3 runs to 16 residues. Germline V gene sequence: CDR1 LNHDA, CDR2 SQIVND (reference sequence). The CDR3 protein is CASSTGQGAGTDTQYF. The CDR3 DNA is TGTGCCAGTAGTACTGGACAGGGGGCGGGCACAGATACGCAGTATTTT.

This clonotype showed up just a few times. V and J are TRBV12-3 or TRBV12-4 and TRBJ2-3; D gene uncertain. Between the trimmed V and J ends, which lost 8 bases and 0 bases, there was a span of 15 bases. The CDR3 runs to 15 residues. CDR3 nucleotide sequence: TGTGCCAGCGGATCCTACAGACCGAGCACAGATACGCAGTATTTT. Amino acids: CASGSYRPSTDTQYF.

This clonotype was found a few times. J is TRBJ2-1 and V is TRBV6-2 or TRBV6-3, with D maybe TRBD2 (6 bases). Germline V CDR1 and CDR2: MNHEY, SVGEGT. The CDR3 runs to 16 residues. V gave up 2 bases and J gave up 9 bases, with 20 bases separating them. CDR3 nucleotide sequence: TGTGCCAGCAGTTACCCAGGACTCCCTCGAGCGGGTGAGCAGTTCTTC. As protein: CASSYPGLPRAGEQFF.

A few counts support this clonotype. This chain joins TRBV20-1 and TRBJ2-1; 13 nucleotides line up with TRBD2. Germline CDR1 reads DFQATT; CDR2 reads SNEGSKA (reference sequence). Germline trimming cut 7 bases from V and 8 bases from J; bases unmatched to any gene: 5. CDR3 length equals 13 residues. Here the CDR3 reads CSGRTSGSYEQFF. The CDR3 DNA sequence: TGCAGTGGGCGGACTAGCGGGAGCTATGAGCAGTTCTTC.

The V and J genes are TRBV4-1 and TRBJ2-3; 9 nucleotides match TRBD2. The CDR3 loop spans 16 amino acids. J was trimmed by 6 bases and V by 3 bases; bases with no gene match: 10. Germline lookup yields CDR1 MGHRA and CDR2 YSYEKL. The CDR3 loop reads CASSQAASGKGDTQYF. The DNA for the CDR3 is TGCGCCAGCAGCCAGGCTGCTAGCGGGAAGGGGGATACGCAGTATTTT.

This clonotype was observed a handful of times. V gene TRBV6-2 or TRBV6-3 combines with J gene TRBJ2-5; 8 nucleotides line up with TRBD2. The ends lost 5 bases at V and 4 bases at J; junction bases unmatched: 6. Germline V lookup: CDR1 MNHEY, CDR2 SVGEGT. The CDR3 sequence is 14 residues long. The CDR3 sequence: CASSRGLVGETQYF. CDR3 bases: TGTGCCAGCAGTCGGGGACTAGTCGGAGAGACCCAGTACTTC.

This clonotype was observed a few times. The rearrangement joins TRBV4-1 to TRBJ2-1; the match to TRBD1 covers 7 bases. V dropped 1 base and J dropped 9; count of bases not matched to a gene: 6. Germline V gene sequence: CDR1 MGHRA, CDR2 YSYEKL. The CDR3 is made up of 14 amino acids. CDR3 DNA: TGCGCCAGCAGCCAAGTTGCACAGGGGTTTGAGCAGTTCTTC. As protein: CASSQVAQGFEQFF.

This clonotype was seen a handful of times. The V call is TRBV27, the J call TRBJ2-7; tentative D call: TRBD1 (6 bases). This CDR3 has 14 amino acids. With 4 bases removed from V and 2 bases from J, the gap between germline ends came to 12 bases. Germline V gene lookup returns CDR1 MNHEY and CDR2 SMNVEV (reference sequence). CDR3 loop: CASSSRDNTYEQYF. For the CDR3, the DNA is TGTGCCAGCAGTTCACGGGACAACACCTACGAGCAGTACTTC.

V usage is TRBV7-3 and J usage is TRBJ2-1; perhaps TRBD2 as D (6 bases). The germline V gene has CDR1 SGHTA and CDR2 FQGTGA. V lost 3 bases to trimming and J lost 0 bases, with 18 bases between them. CDR3 size: 18 residues. The CDR3 sequence: CASSFEGGGDPSYNEQFF. DNA of the CDR3: TGTGCCAGCAGCTTCGAGGGAGGAGGGGATCCCTCCTACAATGAGCAGTTCTTC.

This chain connects TRBV28 to TRBJ1-2; 12 nucleotides match TRBD1. Germline values: CDR1 MDHEN, CDR2 SYDVKM. CDR3 length: 15 residues. Trimming removed 5 bases from V and 7 bases from J; junction bases left unmatched: 8. The CDR3, as DNA: TGTGCCAGCAGTACCGGGACAGGGGGCATGGGTGGCTACACCTTC. It encodes CASSTGTGGMGGYTF.

This chain uses TRBV7-9 with TRBJ2-7, with TRBD1 matching 9 bases. CDR1 SEHNR and CDR2 FQNEAQ come from the germline V gene (reference sequence). This CDR3 has 15 residues. V lost 5 bases and J lost 3; bases outside the gene matches: 8. The CDR3 here is CASSPTGTGRYEQYV. The CDR3 nucleotides are TGTGCCAGCAGCCCAACCGGGACAGGGCGCTACGAGCAGTACGTC.

The chain uses TRBV25-1 and TRBJ1-2; 10 bases fit TRBD1. Per germline, CDR1 MGHDK and CDR2 SYGVNS. The ends lost 8 bases at V and 8 bases at J; junction bases unmatched: 2. This CDR3 region has 11 residues. The CDR3 sequence is CASGQGVGYTF. As DNA, the CDR3 is TGTGCCAGCGGACAGGGGGTCGGCTACACCTTC.

The V call is TRBV6-2 or TRBV6-3, the J call TRBJ1-2; D gene uncertain. Germline CDR1 MNHEY, CDR2 SVGEGT. The CDR3 totals 15 residues. Deletions cut 7 bases from V and 2 bases from J, with 17 bases between. The CDR3 DNA sequence: TGTGCCAGCAATGTCGAGCCTGGCCGAAACTATGGCTACACCTTC. Amino acids: CASNVEPGRNYGYTF.

In its sample, this clonotype was seen a few times. The rearrangement links TRBV7-8 to TRBJ2-3; a weak D match, TRBD2 (5 bases). The length of the CDR3 is 15 residues. Looked up from germline, CDR1 is SGHVS and CDR2 is FQNEAQ. V shed 1 base and J shed 2 bases, with 10 bases lying between them. The CDR3 coding sequence is TGTGCCAGCAGCTTAGTCCCCGGGGTCACAGATACGCAGTATTTT. Protein product: CASSLVPGVTDTQYF.

This chain joins TRBV14 and TRBJ2-1, with a weak D call TRBD1 (5 bases). Germline assignment: CDR1 SGHDN and CDR2 FVKESK. The ends were cut back, 0 bases at V and 9 bases at J, with 21 bases in the middle. The CDR3 totals 17 residues. The CDR3 DNA is TGTGCCAGCAGCCAAGATTCTCGTCCGATGGGGCAGGGTGAGCAGTTCTTC. This encodes CASSQDSRPMGQGEQFF.

This clonotype occurred a few times. This chain joins TRBV7-7 and TRBJ1-5; weak D call: TRBD1 (6 bases). This CDR3 region has 14 residues. The V end lost 3 bases, the J end lost 2 bases, and 8 bases lay between the germline ends. Germline values: CDR1 SSHAT, CDR2 FNYEAQ (reference sequence). CDR3 DNA sequence: TGTGCCAGCAGCTTCCGACAGGGCAATCAGCCCCAGCATTTT. Protein: CASSFRQGNQPQHF.

The chain links TRBV7-9 to TRBJ2-1, with D uncertain. Per germline, CDR1 SEHNR and CDR2 FQNEAQ (reference sequence). The CDR3 sequence is 13 residues long. The V gene lost 5 bases and the J gene lost 4 bases, with 9 bases spanning the gap. The CDR3: CASSRSVYNEQFF. In DNA form, the CDR3 reads TGTGCCAGCAGCCGAAGCGTTTACAATGAGCAGTTCTTC.

The rearrangement links TRBV4-1 to TRBJ2-7; D might be TRBD1 (5 bases). The CDR3 is 14 residues long. Germline V lookup: CDR1 MGHRA, CDR2 YSYEKL. Trimming shortened V by 4 bases and J by 0 bases, and 10 bases separated the two germline ends. For the CDR3, the DNA is TGCGCCAGCAGCCGTGTAGGGGACTCCTACGAGCAGTACGTC. It translates to CASSRVGDSYEQYV.